The entry below describes one T cell receptor beta chain. PCR primers comprised 60 Vbeta and 13 Jbeta primers. Profiling relied on immunoSEQ multiplex PCR, and the TCRdb table lists in-frame clones only, not all of them. The table includes more than 150,000 clones, more than 85% detected once. The data derive from a study of cytomegalovirus exposure and HLA in healthy donors. The clonotype originates from a girl under three years old in good health and CMV-seronegative. Material: PBMCs.

CDR3 amino acids: CSVVRGARNEQFF. CDR3 nucleotide sequence: TGCAGCGTTGTTCGGGGGGCGCGGAATGAGCAGTTCTTC. This chain joins TRBV29-1 and TRBJ2-1; maybe TRBD2 (7 bases). Germline V gene sequence: CDR1 SQVTM, CDR2 ANQGSEA. This CDR3 comprises 13 residues. V lost 4 bases and J 7 bases, leaving 14 bases between the germline ends.